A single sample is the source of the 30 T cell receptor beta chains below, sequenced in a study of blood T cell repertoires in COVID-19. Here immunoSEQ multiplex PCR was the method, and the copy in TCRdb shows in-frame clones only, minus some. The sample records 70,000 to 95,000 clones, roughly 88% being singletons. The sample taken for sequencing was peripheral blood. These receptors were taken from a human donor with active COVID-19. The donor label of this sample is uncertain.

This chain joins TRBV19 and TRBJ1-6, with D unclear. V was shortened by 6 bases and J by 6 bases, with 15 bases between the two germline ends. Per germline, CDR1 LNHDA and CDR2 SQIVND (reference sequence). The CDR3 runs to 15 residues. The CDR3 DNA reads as TGTGCCAGTAGGTCGCTCCTCCGGTCTAATTCACCCCTCCACTTT. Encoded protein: CASRSLLRSNSPLHF.

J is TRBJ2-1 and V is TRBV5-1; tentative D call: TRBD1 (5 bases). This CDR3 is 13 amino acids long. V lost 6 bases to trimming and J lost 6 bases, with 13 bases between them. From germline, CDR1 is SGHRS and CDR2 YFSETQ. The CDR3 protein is CASTQGISNEQFF. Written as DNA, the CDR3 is TGCGCCAGCACCCAGGGCATTTCCAATGAGCAGTTCTTC. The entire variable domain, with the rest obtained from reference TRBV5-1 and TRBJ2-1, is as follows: KAGVTQTPRYLIKTRGQQVTLSCSPISGHRSVSWYQQTPGQGLQFLFEYFSETQRNKGNFPGRFSGRQFSNSRSEMNVSTLELGDSALYLCASTQGISNEQFFGPGTRLTVL.

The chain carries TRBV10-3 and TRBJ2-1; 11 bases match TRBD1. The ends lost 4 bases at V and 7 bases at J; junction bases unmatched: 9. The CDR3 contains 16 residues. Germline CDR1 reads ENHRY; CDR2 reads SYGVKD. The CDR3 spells CAISGRGQGARNEQFF. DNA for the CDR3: TGTGCCATCAGTGGACGTGGACAGGGGGCTCGGAATGAGCAGTTCTTC.

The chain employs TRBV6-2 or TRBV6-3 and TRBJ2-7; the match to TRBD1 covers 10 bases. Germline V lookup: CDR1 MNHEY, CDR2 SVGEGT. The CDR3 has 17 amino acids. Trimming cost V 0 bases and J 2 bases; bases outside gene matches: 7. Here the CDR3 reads CASSYSNGTGVPYEQYF. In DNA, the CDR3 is TGTGCCAGCAGTTACTCGAACGGGACAGGGGTCCCCTACGAGCAGTACTTC.

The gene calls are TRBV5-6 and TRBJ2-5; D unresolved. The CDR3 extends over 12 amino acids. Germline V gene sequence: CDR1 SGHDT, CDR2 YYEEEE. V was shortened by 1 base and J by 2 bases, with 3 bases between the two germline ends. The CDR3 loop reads CASSLSQETQYF. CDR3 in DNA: TGTGCCAGCAGCTTGTCGCAAGAGACCCAGTACTTC. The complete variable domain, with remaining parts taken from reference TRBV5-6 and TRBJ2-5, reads DAGVTQSPTHLIKTRGQQVTLRCSPKSGHDTVSWYQQALGQGPQFIFQYYEEEERQRGNFPDRFSGHQFPNYSSELNVNALLLGDSALYLCASSLSQETQYFGPGTRLLVL.

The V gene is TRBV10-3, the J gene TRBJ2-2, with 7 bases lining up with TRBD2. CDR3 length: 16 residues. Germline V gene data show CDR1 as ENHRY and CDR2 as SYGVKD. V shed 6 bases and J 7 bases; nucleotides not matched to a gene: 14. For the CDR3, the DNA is TGTGCCATCAGCCCGAAAGGACTAGATCAGGTCGGGGAGCTGTTTTTT. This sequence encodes CAISPKGLDQVGELFF.

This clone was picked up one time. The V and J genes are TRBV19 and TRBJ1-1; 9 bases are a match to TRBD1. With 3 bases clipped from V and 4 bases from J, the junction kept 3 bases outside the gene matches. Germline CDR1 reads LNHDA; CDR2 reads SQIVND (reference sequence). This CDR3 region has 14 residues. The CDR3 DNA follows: TGTGCCAGTAGTATCGGGACAGGGTTCACTGAAGCTTTCTTT. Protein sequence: CASSIGTGFTEAFF.

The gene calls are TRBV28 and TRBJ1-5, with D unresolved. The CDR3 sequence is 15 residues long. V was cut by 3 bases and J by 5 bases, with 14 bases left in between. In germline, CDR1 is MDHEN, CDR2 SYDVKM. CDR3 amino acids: CASSFESGGHQPQHF. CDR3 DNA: TGTGCCAGCAGTTTTGAGTCAGGAGGGCATCAGCCCCAGCATTTT.

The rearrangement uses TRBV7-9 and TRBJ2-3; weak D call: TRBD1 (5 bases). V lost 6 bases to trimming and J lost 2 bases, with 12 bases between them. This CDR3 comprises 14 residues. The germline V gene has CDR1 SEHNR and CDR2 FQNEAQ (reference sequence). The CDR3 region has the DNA TGTGCCAGCAGAATTCAGGGAACCACAGATACGCAGTATTTT. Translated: CASRIQGTTDTQYF.

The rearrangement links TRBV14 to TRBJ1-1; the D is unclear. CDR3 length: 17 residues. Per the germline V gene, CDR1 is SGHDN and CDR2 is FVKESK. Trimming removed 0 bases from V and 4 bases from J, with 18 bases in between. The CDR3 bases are TGTGCCAGCAGCCAAGATAAAAACCCGTGGGCAAGCACTGAAGCTTTCTTT. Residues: CASSQDKNPWASTEAFF.

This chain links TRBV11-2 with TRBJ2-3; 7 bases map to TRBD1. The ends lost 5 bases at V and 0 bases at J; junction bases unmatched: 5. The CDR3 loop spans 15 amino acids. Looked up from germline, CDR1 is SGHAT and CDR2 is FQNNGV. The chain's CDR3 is CASSRRTGSTDTQYF. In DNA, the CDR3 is TGTGCCAGCAGCAGAAGGACAGGTAGCACAGATACGCAGTATTTT.

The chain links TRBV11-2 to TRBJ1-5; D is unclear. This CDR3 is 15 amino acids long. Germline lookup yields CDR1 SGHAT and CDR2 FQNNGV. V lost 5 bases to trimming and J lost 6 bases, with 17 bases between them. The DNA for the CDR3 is TGTGCCAGCAGCGAAGGCCCAGATAGAGGTCAGCCCCAGCATTTT. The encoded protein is CASSEGPDRGQPQHF.

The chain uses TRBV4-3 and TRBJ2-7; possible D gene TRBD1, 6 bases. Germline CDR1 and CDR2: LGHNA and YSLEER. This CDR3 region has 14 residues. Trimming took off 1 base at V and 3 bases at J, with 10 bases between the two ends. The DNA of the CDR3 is TGCGCCAGCAGCCAAGGAACAGGGAACTACGAGCAGTACTTC. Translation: CASSQGTGNYEQYF.

CDR3 sequence: CASSFLGQAPYEQYF. In nucleotides, the CDR3 is TGTGCCAGCAGCTTCCTCGGACAAGCGCCCTACGAGCAGTACTTC. This rearrangement joins TRBV7-2 to TRBJ2-7; perhaps TRBD1 as D (5 bases). Germline V gene data show CDR1 as SGHTA and CDR2 as FQGNSA. V lost 3 bases, J lost 2 bases, and 14 bases lay in between. CDR3 length: 15 amino acids.

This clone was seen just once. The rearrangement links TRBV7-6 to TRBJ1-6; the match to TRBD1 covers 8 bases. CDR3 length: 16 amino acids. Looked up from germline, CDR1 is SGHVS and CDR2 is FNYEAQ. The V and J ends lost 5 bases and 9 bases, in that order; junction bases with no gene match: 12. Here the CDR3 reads CASSQGAGQGGSPLHF. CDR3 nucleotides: TGTGCCAGCAGCCAGGGCGCAGGACAGGGTGGTTCACCCCTCCACTTT.

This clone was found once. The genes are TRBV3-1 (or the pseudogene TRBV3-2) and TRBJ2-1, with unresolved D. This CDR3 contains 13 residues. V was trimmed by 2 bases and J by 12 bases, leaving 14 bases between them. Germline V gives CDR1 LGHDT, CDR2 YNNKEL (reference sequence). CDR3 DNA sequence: TGTGCCAGCAGCCAATGGGCTGATCGATGGCAGTTCTTC. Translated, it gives CASSQWADRWQFF.

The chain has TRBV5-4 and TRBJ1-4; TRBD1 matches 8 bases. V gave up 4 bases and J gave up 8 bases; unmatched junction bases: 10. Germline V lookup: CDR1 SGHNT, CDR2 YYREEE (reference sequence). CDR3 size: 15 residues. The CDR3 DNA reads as TGTGCCAGCAGCCTGGCCGGACAGGGAAAGGAAAAACTGTTTTTT. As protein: CASSLAGQGKEKLFF. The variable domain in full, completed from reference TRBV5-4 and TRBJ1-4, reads ETGVTQSPTHLIKTRGQQVTLRCSSQSGHNTVSWYQQALGQGPQFIFQYYREEENGRGNFPPRFSGLQFPNYSSELNVNALELDDSALYLCASSLAGQGKEKLFFGSGTQLSVL.

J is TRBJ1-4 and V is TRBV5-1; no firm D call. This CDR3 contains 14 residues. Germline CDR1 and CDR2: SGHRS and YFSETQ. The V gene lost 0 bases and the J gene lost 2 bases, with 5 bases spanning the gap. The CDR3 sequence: CASSLDSTNEKLFF. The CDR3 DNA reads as TGCGCCAGCAGCTTGGACAGCACTAATGAAAAACTGTTTTTT.

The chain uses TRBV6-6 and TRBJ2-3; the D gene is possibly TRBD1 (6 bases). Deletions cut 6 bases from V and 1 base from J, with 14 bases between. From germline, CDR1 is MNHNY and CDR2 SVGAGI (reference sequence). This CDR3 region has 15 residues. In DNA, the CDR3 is TGTGCCAGCAGCGGACAGACGAAGCGCACAGATACGCAGTATTTT. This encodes CASSGQTKRTDTQYF.

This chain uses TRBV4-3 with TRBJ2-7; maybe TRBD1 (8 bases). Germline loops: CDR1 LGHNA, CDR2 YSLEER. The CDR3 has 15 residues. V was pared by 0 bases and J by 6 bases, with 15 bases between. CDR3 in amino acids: CASSQDSTGGGEQYF. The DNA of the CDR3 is TGCGCCAGCAGCCAAGACTCTACAGGGGGGGGCGAGCAGTACTTC.

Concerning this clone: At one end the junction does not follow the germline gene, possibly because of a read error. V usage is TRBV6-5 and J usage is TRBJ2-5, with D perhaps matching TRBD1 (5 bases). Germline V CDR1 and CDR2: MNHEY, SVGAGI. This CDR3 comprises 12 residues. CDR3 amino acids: CASRDTQKTQYF. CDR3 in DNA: TGTGCCAGCAGGGACACCCAAAAGACCCAGTACTTC.

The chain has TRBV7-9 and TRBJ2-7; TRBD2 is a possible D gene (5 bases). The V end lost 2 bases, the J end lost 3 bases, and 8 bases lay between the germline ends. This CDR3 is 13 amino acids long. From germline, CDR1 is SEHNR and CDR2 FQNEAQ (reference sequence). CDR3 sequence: CASSLPGIYEQYF. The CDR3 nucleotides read TGTGCCAGCAGCTTACCGGGGATCTACGAGCAGTACTTC.

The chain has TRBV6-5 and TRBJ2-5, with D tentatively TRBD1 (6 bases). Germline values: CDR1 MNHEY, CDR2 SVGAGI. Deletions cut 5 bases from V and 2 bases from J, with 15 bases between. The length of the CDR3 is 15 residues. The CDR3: CASSQGGTGQETQYF. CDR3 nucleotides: TGTGCCAGCAGTCAGGGCGGAACAGGGCAAGAGACCCAGTACTTC.

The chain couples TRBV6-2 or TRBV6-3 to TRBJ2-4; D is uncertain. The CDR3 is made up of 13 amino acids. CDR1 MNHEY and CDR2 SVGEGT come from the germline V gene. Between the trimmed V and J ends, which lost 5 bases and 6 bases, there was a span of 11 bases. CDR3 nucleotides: TGTGCCAGCAGTCCCCCCACCGGAAACATTCAGTACTTC. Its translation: CASSPPTGNIQYF.

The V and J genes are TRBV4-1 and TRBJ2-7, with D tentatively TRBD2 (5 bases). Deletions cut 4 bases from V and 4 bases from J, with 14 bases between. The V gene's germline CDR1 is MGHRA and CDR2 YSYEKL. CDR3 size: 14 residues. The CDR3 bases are TGCGCCAGCAGCCCCCGGGATTTCGCATACGAGCAGTACTTC. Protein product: CASSPRDFAYEQYF.

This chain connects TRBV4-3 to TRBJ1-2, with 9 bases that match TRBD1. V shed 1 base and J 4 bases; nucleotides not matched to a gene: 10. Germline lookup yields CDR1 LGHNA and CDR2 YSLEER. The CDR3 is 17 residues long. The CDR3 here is CASSQGSTGGLFYGYTF. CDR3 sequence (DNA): TGCGCCAGCAGCCAAGGATCGACAGGGGGGCTTTTCTATGGCTACACCTTC.

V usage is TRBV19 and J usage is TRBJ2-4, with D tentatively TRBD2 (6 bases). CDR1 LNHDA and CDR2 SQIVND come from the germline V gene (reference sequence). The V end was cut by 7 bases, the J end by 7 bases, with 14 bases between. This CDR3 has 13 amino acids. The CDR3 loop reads CASTPEGRNIQYF. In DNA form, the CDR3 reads TGTGCCAGTACCCCGGAAGGGAGGAACATTCAGTACTTC.

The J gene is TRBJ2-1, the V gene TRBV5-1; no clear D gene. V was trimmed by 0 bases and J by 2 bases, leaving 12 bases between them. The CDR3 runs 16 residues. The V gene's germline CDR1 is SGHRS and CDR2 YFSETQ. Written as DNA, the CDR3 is TGCGCCAGCAGCTTGGGGGTTTCAGGAACCTACAATGAGCAGTTCTTC. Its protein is CASSLGVSGTYNEQFF. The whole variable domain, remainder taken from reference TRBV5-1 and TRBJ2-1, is KAGVTQTPRYLIKTRGQQVTLSCSPISGHRSVSWYQQTPGQGLQFLFEYFSETQRNKGNFPGRFSGRQFSNSRSEMNVSTLELGDSALYLCASSLGVSGTYNEQFFGPGTRLTVL.

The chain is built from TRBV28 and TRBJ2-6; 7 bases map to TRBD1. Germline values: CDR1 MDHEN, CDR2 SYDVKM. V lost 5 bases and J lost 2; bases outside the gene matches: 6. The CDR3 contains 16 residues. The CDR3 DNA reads TGTGCCAGCAGTCCGGGGACAGTAGCTGGGGCCAACGTCCTGACTTTC. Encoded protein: CASSPGTVAGANVLTF.

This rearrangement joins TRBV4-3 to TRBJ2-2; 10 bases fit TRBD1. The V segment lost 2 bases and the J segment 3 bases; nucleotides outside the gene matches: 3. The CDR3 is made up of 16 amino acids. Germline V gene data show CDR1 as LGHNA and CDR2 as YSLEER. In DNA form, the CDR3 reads TGCGCCAGCAGCCAATTCGGGACAGGGGACACCGGGGAGCTGTTTTTT. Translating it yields CASSQFGTGDTGELFF.